The present entry profiles one TCR beta chain with its context. Its target antigen remains unknown. Mouse gene names and germline sequences are used here. Coverage ceases 1 residue before the CDR3 finishes, and the germline J gene fills in the end. V has 3 bases trimmed and J has 1 base trimmed; junction bases matching no gene number 1. For CDR1 and CDR2, the germline V gene (reference sequence) lists KGHPV and FQNQEV. Counted from cysteine to phenylalanine, this CDR3 has 15 amino acids. The 42 bases shown cover part of the CDR3, and their frame starts at base 1. Preparation of the library involved the immunoSEQ multiplex PCR assay. TCRbeta CDR3 sequencing was performed at survey depth by Adaptive Biotechnologies, and CDR3 sequences, V/J genes, productive frequency and template counts were reported. TCR beta CDR3 regions were amplified from genomic DNA instead of RNA. For the original study's pipeline: Jensen-Shannon divergence was used to quantify pairwise repertoire overlap between tissues, with a value of 1 indicating complete divergence and a value of 0 indicating identical repertoires. Tissues were grouped by single-linkage agglomerative hierarchical clustering of pairwise JSD values, and the clustering results were shown as dendrograms. All patient samples were analyzed with GLIPH2 using simulation_depth 1000, kmer_min_depth 3 and cdr3_length_cutoff 8, and only groups containing more than two unique CDR3s were kept. A standardized tissue-overlap score extrapolated Jaccard GLIPH-group overlap across patients to a standard repertoire size of 1000 clones. To look at how diversity was associated with clinical or experimental variables, linear mixed-effect models were used, with tissue treated as a fixed effect and individual treated as a random effect. Here the immuneACCESS table is served through TCRdb, limited to in-frame sequences with V and J called. Missing clones are a known gap in these copies; in checked studies unresolved V genes cover under half, and the rest lacks a known reason. The D gene and trimming were derived from the DNA, and the V and J assignments and clone size from that table. The sample contains approximately 5,000 clones, less than 50% of them found a single time. Of the sample, 24% is held by the ten largest clones.

The time point label corresponds to: mouse harvest day 14 after allogeneic transplant. Each mouse graft, delivered by tail vein injection, combined 10^6 splenic CD5+ T cells with 10^7 T-cell-depleted bone marrow cells. GVHD in mice was modeled with a major MHC-mismatch B6 (H2b) into BALB/c (H2d) model, and tissues were profiled at day 7 or 14. On day 7 or 14 post-transplant, mouse tissues and retro-orbital blood were harvested with separate sterile tools for each animal, and livers were flushed beforehand. Before genomic DNA isolation with the DNeasy Blood & Tissue Kit, mouse tissues were minced with razor blades in buffered saline. This record comes from a study of tissue T cells after allogeneic stem cell transplantation (dated by TCRdb to 2021 to 2024). About the investigation overall: TCR beta repertoires were profiled across many tissues obtained from research autopsies of patients with and without GVHD, as well as in mouse models of GVHD. The human arm was conducted as a prospective observational study, and neither blinding nor randomization was performed.

The paper as a whole reports these results and caveats: Only a few T cell clones appeared in more than one patient, yet motif-based clustering showed tissue-specific repertoire signatures that were shared between patients. In both patients and mice, T cells from blood and spleen covered only a limited part of the TCR repertoire found in tissues. Within patients, how anatomically similar tissues were was a major factor shaping TCR repertoire composition, regardless of disease or transplant status. A small and clinically heterogeneous patient cohort was studied, and sampling depth was acknowledged as a limitation. Which tissue TCRs were alloreactive or antigen-specific was not determined in the study, and some clones might have been persisting host cells.

The receptor's source is a female BALB/c mouse given C57BL/6 T cells with graft-versus-host disease after an allogeneic hematopoietic cell transplant. This chain joins TRBV26 to TRBJ2-5, and 10 bases in between align with TRBD2. Sequenced input: gut tissue. This receptor has the CDR3 CASSLLGGYQDTQYF. The CDR3 bases that were read are TGTGCCAGCAGTCTACTGGGGGGGTACCAAGACACCCAGTAC.